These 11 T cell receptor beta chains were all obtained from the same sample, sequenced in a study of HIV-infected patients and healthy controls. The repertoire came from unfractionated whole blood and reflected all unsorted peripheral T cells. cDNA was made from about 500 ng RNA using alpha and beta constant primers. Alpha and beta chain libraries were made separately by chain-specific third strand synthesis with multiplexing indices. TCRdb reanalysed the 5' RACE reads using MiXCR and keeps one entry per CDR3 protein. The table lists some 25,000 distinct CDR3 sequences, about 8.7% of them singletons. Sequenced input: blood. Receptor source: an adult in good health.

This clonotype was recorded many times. CDR3 sequence: CSAAQGAVSGANVLTF. The CDR3 DNA sequence: TGCAGTGCCGCACAGGGGGCGGTATCTGGGGCCAACGTCCTGACTTTC. The chain employs TRBV20-1 and TRBJ2-6, with TRBD1 matching 9 bases. The V and J ends lost 6 bases and 1 base, in that order; junction bases with no gene match: 7. Germline V lookup: CDR1 DFQATT, CDR2 SNEGSKA (reference sequence). CDR3 length: 16 amino acids.

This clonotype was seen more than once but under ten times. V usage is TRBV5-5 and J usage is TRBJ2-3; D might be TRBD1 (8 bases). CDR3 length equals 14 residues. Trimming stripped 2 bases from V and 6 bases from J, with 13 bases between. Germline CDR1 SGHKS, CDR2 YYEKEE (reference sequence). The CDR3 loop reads CASSLQGGADTQYF. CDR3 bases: TGTGCCAGCAGCTTACAGGGGGGGGCCGATACGCAGTATTTT. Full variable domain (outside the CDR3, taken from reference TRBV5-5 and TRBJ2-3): DAGVTQSPTHLIKTRGQQVTLRCSPISGHKSVSWYQQVLGQGPQFIFQYYEKEERGRGNFPDRFSARQFPNYSSELNVNALLLGDSALYLCASSLQGGADTQYFGPGTRLTVL.

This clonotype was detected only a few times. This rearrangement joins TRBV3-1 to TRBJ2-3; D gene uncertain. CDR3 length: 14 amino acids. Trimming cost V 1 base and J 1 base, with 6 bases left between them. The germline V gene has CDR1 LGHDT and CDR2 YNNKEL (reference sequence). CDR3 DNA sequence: TGTGCCAGCAGCCAAGCTGGGCGCACAGATACGCAGTATTTT. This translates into CASSQAGRTDTQYF.

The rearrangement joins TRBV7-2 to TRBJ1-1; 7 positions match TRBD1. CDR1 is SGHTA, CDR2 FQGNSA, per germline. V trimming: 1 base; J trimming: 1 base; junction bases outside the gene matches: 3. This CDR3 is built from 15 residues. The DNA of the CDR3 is TGTGCCAGCAGCTTAGAAGGGACAGCGAACACTGAAGCTTTCTTT. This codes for CASSLEGTANTEAFF.

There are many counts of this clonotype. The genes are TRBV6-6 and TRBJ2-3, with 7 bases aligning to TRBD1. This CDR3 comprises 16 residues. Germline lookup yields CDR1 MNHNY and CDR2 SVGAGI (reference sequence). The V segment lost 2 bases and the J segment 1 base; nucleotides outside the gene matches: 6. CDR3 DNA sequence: TGTGCCAGCAGTTACCCAACCGGGACAGGCACAGATACGCAGTATTTT. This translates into CASSYPTGTGTDTQYF.

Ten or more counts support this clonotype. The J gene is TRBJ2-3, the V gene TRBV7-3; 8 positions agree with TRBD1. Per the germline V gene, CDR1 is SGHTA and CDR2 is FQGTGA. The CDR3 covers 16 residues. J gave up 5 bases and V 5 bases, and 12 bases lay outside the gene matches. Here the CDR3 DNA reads TGTGCCAGCAGCCCCGGCGGCAGGACAGGGTTAGATACGCAGTATTTT. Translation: CASSPGGRTGLDTQYF.

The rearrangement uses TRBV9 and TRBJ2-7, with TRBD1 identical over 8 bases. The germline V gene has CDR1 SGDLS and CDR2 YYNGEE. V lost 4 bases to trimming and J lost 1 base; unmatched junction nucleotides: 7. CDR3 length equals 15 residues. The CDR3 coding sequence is TGTGCCAGCAGCCCCAGGACAGGGCCGTCCTACGAGCAGTACTTC. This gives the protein CASSPRTGPSYEQYF.

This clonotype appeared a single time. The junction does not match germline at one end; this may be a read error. CDR3 nucleotide sequence: TGTGCCAGCAGCTTCACCACTAAGTATGGCTACACCTTC. It is translated as CASSFTTKYGYTF. The chain couples TRBV5-8 to TRBJ1-2; D is ambiguous. CDR1 is SGHTS, CDR2 YDEGEE, per germline. The CDR3 runs to 13 residues.

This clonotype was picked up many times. The CDR3: CASSLEASRNEQFF. CDR3 coding DNA: TGTGCCAGCAGCTTAGAGGCCTCCCGGAATGAGCAGTTCTTC. This sequence joins TRBV7-6 and TRBJ2-1; D gene uncertain. CDR1 and CDR2 (germline): SGHVS, FNYEAQ. There are 14 residues in the CDR3. V was cut by 1 base and J by 7 bases, with 11 bases left in between.

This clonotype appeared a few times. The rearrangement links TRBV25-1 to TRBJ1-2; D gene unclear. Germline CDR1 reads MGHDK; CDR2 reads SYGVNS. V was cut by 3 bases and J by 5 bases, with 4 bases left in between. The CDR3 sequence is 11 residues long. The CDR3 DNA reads TGTGCCAGCAGTGACGGGTATGGCTACACCTTC. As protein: CASSDGYGYTF.

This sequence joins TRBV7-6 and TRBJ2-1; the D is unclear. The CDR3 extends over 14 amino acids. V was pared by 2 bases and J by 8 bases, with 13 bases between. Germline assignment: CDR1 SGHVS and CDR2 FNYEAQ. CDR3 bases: TGTGCCAGCAGCTTAAGCCCTACGGGCGATGAGCAGTTCTTC. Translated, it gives CASSLSPTGDEQFF.